The clone carrying this T cell receptor beta chain was seen a few times. The antigen is not known. The data derive from a study of T-cell memory formation after mild COVID-19. It was 5'RACE with constant-segment primers that produced the TCR alpha and TCR beta cDNA libraries, which carried sample barcodes and UMIs. TCRdb ran MiXCR on the 5' RACE reads and lists one entry per CDR3 protein. Here the sample spans about 250,000 distinct CDR3 sequences, 15% being singletons. This CDR3 has 13 amino acids. The ends lost 2 bases at V and 4 bases at J; junction bases unmatched: 4. The germline gives CDR1 DFQATT, CDR2 SNEGSKA (reference sequence). Study results and limitations: Specificity for SARS-CoV-2 was not confirmed among the second-wave clones peaking on day 37.

Sequenced: PBMCs or a T cell subset sorted from them (not recorded which). The chain combines TRBV20-1 with TRBJ2-5, with TRBD1 identical over 7 bases. The TCR originated in an adult woman who had mild COVID-19 (a few samples of this study predate the infection). Cell type and time point are not known. The CDR3 DNA sequence: TGCAGTGCTAGACCGACAGGGTTAGAGACCCAGTACTTC. As protein: CSARPTGLETQYF.